This TCR beta chain was captured by sequencing in a study of regulatory T cells in long-lasting Graves disease. Many counts were recorded for this clonotype. The germline CDR1 and CDR2 sequences are SNHLY and FYNNEI. This CDR3 has 9 residues. Time point given: newly diagnosed GD, antithyroid drugs for less than 3 months. RNA isolated from PBMCs was used to make the TCR library. According to the study, TCR beta libraries were built with iRepertoire HTBI primers and CDR3-region Arm-PCR. Each CDR3 protein gets one entry after TCRdb re-called the multiplex PCR reads with MiXCR. The sample lists about 520,000 distinct CDR3 sequences; 12% were seen once. This sample was shared with a second study, whose subject was T cells in Graves' hyperthyroidism and ophthalmopathy.

The sequenced sample was peripheral blood mononuclear cells (PBMCs), obtained at new diagnosis, from a patient treated with antithyroid drugs. The genes are TRBV2 and TRBJ2-3; D uncertain. The J call is uncertain, as TRBJ2-7 better fits the DNA end. This TCR derives from a woman in her twenties or thirties with Graves disease. The CDR3 sequence is CASSKEQYF. The CDR3 nucleotides read TGTGCCAGCAGCAAGGAGCAGTACTTC.